The present entry profiles one TCR beta chain with its context. The data were taken from a study of PD-L1 blockade in urothelial cancer. Measured with immunoSEQ multiplex PCR; TCRdb has only the in-frame clones, and not every one. The sample carries tens of thousands of clones, about 89% recorded once. The CDR3 is 14 amino acids. The germline V gene has CDR1 SGHTA and CDR2 FQGTGA. V lost 5 bases to trimming and J lost 8 bases, with 16 bases between them. The sample's time point: peripheral blood 6 weeks after treatment start. This clonotype was obtained from a man between 65 and 85 years old with urothelial cancer. Specimen: PBMCs, collected around atezolizumab (anti-PD-L1) treatment. The chain uses TRBV7-3 and TRBJ2-1, with D possibly being TRBD2 (5 bases). This CDR3 reads CASSPRTWTDEQFF. The CDR3 coding sequence is TGTGCCAGCAGCCCACGGACTTGGACGGATGAGCAGTTCTTC.